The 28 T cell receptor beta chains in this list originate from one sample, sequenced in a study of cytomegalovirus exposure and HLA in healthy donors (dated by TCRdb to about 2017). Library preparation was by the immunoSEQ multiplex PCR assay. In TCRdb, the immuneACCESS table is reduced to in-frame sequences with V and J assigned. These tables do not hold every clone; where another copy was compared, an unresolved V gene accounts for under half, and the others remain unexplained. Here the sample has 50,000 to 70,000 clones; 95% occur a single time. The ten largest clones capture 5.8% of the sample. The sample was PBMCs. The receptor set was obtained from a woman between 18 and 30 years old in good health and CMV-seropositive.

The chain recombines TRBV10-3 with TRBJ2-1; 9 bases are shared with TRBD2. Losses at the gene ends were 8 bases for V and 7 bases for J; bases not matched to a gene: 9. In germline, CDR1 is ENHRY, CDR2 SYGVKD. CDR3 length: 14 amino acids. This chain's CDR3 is CAIDGGGDTNEQFF. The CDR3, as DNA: TGTGCCATCGACGGCGGGGGGGACACGAATGAGCAGTTCTTC.

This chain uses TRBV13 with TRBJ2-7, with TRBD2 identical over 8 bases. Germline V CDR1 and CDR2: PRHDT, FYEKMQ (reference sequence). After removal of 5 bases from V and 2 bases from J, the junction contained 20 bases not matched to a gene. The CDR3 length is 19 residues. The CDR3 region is CASSAAPPLLAADPYEQYF. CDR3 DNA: TGTGCCAGCAGCGCGGCCCCCCCCCTACTAGCGGCCGACCCCTACGAGCAGTACTTC.

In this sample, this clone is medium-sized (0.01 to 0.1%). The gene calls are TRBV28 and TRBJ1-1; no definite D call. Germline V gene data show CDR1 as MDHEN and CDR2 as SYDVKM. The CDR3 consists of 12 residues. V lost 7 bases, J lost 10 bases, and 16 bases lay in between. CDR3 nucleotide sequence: TGTGCCAGCACCCGTGATTACTCCCGAGCTTTCTTT. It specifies CASTRDYSRAFF.

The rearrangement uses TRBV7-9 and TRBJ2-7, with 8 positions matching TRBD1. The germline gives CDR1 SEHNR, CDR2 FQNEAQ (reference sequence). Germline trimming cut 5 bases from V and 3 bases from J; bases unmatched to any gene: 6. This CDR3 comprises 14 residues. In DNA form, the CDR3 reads TGTGCCAGCAGCCCCCGGACAGGGAACTACGAGCAGTACTTC. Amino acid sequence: CASSPRTGNYEQYF.

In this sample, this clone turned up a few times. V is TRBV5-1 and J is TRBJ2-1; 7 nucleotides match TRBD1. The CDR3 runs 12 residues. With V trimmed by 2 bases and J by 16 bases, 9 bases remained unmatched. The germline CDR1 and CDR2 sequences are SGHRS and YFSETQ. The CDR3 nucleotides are TGCGCCAGCAGCTTAGACCGGGACAGTGGCTTCTTC. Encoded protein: CASSLDRDSGFF.

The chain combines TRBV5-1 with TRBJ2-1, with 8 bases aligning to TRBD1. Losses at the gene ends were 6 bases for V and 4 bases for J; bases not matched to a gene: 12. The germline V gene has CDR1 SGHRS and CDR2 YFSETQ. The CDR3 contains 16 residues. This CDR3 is CASTSPDRVPYNEQFF. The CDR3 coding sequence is TGCGCCAGCACCAGCCCGGACAGGGTTCCATACAATGAGCAGTTCTTC.

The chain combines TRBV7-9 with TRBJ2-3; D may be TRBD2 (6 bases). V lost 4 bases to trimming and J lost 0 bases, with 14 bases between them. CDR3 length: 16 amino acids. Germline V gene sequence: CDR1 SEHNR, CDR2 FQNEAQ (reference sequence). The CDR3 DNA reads TGTGCCAGCAGCTACTCGGAGGGGATTAGCACAGATACGCAGTATTTT. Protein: CASSYSEGISTDTQYF. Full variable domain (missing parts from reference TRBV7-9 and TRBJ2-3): DTGVSQNPRHKITKRGQNVTFRCDPISEHNRLYWYRQTLGQGPEFLTYFQNEAQLEKSRLLSDRFSAERPKGSFSTLEIQRTEQGDSAMYLCASSYSEGISTDTQYFGPGTRLTVL.

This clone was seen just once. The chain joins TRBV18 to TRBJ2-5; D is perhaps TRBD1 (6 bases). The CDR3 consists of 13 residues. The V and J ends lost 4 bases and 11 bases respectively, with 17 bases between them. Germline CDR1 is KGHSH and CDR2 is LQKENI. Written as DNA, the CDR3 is TGTGCCAGCTCACGGGATTCAGGACAGTTTCAGTACTTC. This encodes CASSRDSGQFQYF.

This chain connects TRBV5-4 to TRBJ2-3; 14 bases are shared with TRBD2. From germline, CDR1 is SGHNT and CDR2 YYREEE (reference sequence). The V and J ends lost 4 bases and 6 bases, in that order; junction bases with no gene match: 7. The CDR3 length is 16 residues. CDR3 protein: CASSPGTSGSIDTQYF. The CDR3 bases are TGTGCCAGCAGCCCCGGGACTAGCGGGAGTATCGATACGCAGTATTTT.

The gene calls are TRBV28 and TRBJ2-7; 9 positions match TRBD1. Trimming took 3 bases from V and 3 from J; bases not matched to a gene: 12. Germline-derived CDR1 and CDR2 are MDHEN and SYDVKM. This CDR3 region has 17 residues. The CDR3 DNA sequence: TGTGCCAGCAGTTTTTTAGTGACAGGGGGAAGGCTCTACGAGCAGTACTTC. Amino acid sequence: CASSFLVTGGRLYEQYF.

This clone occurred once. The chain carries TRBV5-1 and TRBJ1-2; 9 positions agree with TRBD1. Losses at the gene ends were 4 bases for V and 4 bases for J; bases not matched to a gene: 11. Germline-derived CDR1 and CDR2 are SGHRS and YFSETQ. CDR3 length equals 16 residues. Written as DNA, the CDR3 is TGCGCCAGCAGCCCGACCCGGGACAGGGCCATCTATGGCTACACCTTC. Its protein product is CASSPTRDRAIYGYTF.

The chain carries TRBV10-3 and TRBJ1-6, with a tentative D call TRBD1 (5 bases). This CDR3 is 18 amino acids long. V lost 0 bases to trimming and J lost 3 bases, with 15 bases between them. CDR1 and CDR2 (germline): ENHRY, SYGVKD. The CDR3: CAISESTPAGYYNSPLHF. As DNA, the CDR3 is TGTGCCATCAGTGAGTCGACTCCGGCAGGGTACTATAATTCACCCCTCCACTTT.

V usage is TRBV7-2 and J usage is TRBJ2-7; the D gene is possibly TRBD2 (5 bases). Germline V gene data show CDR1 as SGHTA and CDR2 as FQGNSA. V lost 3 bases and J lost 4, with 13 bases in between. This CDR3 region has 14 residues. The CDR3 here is CASSLSRAGYEQYF. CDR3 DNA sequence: TGTGCCAGCAGCTTGTCCCGGGCGGGTTACGAGCAGTACTTC. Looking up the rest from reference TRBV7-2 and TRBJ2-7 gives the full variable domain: GAGVSQSPSNKVTEKGKDVELRCDPISGHTALYWYRQSLGQGLEFLIYFQGNSAPDKSGLPSDRFSAERTGGSVSTLTIQRTQQEDSAVYLCASSLSRAGYEQYFGPGTRLTVT.

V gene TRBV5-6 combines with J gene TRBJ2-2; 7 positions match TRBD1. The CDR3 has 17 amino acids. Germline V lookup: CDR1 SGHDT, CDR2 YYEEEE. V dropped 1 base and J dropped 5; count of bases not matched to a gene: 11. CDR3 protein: CASSLKLGQGETGELFF. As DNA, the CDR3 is TGTGCCAGCAGCTTGAAATTAGGGCAGGGGGAGACCGGGGAGCTGTTTTTT.

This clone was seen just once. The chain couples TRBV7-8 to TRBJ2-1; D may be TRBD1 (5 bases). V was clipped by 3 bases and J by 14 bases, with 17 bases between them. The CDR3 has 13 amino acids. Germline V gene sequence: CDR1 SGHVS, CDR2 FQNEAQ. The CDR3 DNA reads TGTGCCAGCAGCTTCTCGGGCAGGGTATTAGAGTTCTTC. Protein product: CASSFSGRVLEFF. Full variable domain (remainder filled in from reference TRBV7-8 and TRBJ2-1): GAGVSQSPRYKVAKRGQDVALRCDPISGHVSLFWYQQALGQGPEFLTYFQNEAQLDKSGLPSDRFFAERPEGSVSTLKIQRTQQEDSAVYLCASSFSGRVLEFFGPGTRLTVL.

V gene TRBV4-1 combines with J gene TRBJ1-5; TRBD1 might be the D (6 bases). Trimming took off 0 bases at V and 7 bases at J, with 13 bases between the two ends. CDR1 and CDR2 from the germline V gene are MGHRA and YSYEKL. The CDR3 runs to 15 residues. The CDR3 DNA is TGCGCCAGCAGCCAAGATGTAGGGGGGGGGCAGCCCCAGCATTTT. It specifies CASSQDVGGGQPQHF.

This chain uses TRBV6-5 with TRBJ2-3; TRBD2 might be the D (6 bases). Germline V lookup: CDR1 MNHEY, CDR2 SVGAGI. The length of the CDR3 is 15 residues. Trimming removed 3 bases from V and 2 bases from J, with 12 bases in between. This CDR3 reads CASSYAGPITDTQYF. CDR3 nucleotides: TGTGCCAGCAGTTATGCGGGGCCGATCACAGATACGCAGTATTTT.

CDR3 DNA: TGCGCCAGCAGCTCATCTTGGACTAGCGATCACAATGAGCAGTTCTTC. Translation: CASSSSWTSDHNEQFF. The chain carries TRBV5-1 and TRBJ2-1; 9 nucleotides match TRBD2. Unmatched junction bases numbered 9, after V lost 3 bases and J lost 5 bases. Germline CDR1 reads SGHRS; CDR2 reads YFSETQ. The CDR3 runs 16 residues.

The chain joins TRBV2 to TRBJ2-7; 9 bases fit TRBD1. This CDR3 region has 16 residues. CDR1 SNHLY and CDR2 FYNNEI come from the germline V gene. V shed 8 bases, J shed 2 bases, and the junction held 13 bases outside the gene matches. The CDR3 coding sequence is TGTGCCAGCGGGGGGGGTTGGACAGGGGAAACCTACGAGCAGTACTTC. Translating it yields CASGGGWTGETYEQYF.

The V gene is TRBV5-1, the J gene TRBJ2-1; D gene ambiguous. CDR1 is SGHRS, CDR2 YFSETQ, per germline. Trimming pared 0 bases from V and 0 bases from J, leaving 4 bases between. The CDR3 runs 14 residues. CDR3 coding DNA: TGCGCCAGCAGCTTGGGTAGCTCCTACAATGAGCAGTTCTTC. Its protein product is CASSLGSSYNEQFF.

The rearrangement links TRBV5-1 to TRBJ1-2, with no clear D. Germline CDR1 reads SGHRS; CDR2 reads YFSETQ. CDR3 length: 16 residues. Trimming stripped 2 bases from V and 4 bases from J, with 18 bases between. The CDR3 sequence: CASSFLEITSAYGYTF. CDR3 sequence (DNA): TGCGCCAGCAGCTTCTTGGAGATCACCTCCGCCTATGGCTACACCTTC.

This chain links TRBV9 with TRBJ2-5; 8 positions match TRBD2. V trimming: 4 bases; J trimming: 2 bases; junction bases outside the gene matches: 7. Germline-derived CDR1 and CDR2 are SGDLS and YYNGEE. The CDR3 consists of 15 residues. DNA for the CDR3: TGTGCCAGCAGCCCAAGCGGGGGAGATCAAGAGACCCAGTACTTC. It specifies CASSPSGGDQETQYF.

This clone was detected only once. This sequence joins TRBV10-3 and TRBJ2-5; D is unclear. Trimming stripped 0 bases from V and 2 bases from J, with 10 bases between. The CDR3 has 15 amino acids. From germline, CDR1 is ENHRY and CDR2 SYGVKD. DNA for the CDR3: TGTGCCATCAGTGAGTCGAGCCGCGGACAAGAGACCCAGTACTTC. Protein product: CAISESSRGQETQYF.

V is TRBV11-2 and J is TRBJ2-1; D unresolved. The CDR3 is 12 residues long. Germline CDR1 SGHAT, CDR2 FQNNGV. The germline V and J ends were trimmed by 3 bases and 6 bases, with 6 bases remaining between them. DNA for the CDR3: TGTGCCAGCAGCTTCGTCCTCAATGAGCAGTTCTTC. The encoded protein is CASSFVLNEQFF.

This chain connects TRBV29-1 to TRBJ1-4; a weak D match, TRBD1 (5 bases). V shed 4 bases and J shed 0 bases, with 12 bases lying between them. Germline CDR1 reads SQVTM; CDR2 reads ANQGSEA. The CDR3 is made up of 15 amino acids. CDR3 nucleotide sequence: TGCAGCGTTGCGGTCTCAGGGACAACTAATGAAAAACTGTTTTTT. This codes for CSVAVSGTTNEKLFF.

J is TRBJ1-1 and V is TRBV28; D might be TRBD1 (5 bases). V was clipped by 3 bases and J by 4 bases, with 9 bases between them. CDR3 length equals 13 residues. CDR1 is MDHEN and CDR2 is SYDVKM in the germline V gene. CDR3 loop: CASSFPQGTEAFF. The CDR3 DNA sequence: TGTGCCAGCAGTTTTCCTCAGGGCACTGAAGCTTTCTTT.

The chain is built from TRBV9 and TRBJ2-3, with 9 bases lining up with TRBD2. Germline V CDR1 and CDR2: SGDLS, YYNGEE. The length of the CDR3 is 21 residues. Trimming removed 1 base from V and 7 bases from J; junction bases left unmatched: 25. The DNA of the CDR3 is TGTGCCAGCAGCGTACGTCACGATGGATTCGATCTGGCGGGGGGGCTGTATACGCAGTATTTT. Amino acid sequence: CASSVRHDGFDLAGGLYTQYF.

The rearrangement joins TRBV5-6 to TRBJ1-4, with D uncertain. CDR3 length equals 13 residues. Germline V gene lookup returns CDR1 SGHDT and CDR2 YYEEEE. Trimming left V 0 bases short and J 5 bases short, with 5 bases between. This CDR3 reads CASSLGQNEKLFF. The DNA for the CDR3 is TGTGCCAGCAGCTTGGGGCAGAATGAAAAACTGTTTTTT.